The 3 T cell receptor beta chains given below trace back to one sample, sequenced in a study of blood T cell repertoires in COVID-19. Measured with immunoSEQ multiplex PCR; TCRdb has only the in-frame clones, and not every one. The sample has 250,000 to 300,000 clones, roughly four fifths seen once. The sample consisted of PBMCs or T cells enriched from blood (not recorded which). These receptors were taken from a man aged 25-40 years with acute COVID-19.

The chain combines TRBV5-6 with TRBJ2-5; perhaps TRBD2 as D (6 bases). V shed 2 bases and J shed 2 bases, with 13 bases lying between them. The CDR3 loop spans 15 amino acids. Germline CDR1 reads SGHDT; CDR2 reads YYEEEE. The CDR3 reads CASSFRVGLQETQYF. CDR3 bases: TGTGCCAGCAGCTTCAGGGTGGGACTTCAAGAGACCCAGTACTTC. Based on the CDR3 plus reference TRBV5-6 and TRBJ2-5, the full variable domain is DAGVTQSPTHLIKTRGQQVTLRCSPKSGHDTVSWYQQALGQGPQFIFQYYEEEERQRGNFPDRFSGHQFPNYSSELNVNALLLGDSALYLCASSFRVGLQETQYFGPGTRLLVL.

V gene TRBV7-9 combines with J gene TRBJ2-1; 13 bases are shared with TRBD2. Germline loops: CDR1 SEHNR, CDR2 FQNEAQ (reference sequence). J was trimmed by 2 bases and V by 3 bases; bases with no gene match: 4. The CDR3 totals 17 residues. Here the CDR3 DNA reads TGTGCCAGCAGCTTCGGGGGACTAGCGGGAACCTACAATGAGCAGTTCTTC. Amino acids: CASSFGGLAGTYNEQFF.

This clone has just one count. J is TRBJ1-2 and V is TRBV4-3; D ambiguous. The CDR3 spans 13 residues. Germline V lookup: CDR1 LGHNA, CDR2 YSLEER. The germline V and J ends were trimmed by 4 bases and 3 bases, with 9 bases remaining between them. CDR3 bases: TGCGCCAGCAGCCTTCAAAGAGACTATGGCTACACCTTC. Translating it yields CASSLQRDYGYTF.